This TCR beta chain was recovered during a study of T cell changes during pregnancy in multiple sclerosis. The length of the CDR3 is 14 residues. V gave up 6 bases and J gave up 4 bases; unmatched junction bases: 10. Germline V gives CDR1 SQVTM, CDR2 ANQGSEA. Measured with immunoSEQ multiplex PCR; TCRdb has only the in-frame clones, and not every one. The sample carries almost 50,000 clones, approximately 95% recorded once. The chain is built from TRBV29-1 and TRBJ2-3; 7 nucleotides match TRBD2. Sequenced here: CD4+ T cells from peripheral blood mononuclear cells, sampled in the third trimester of pregnancy. The sequence came from a female donor with multiple sclerosis, enrolled in a pregnancy study. The DNA for the CDR3 is TGCAGCGTCCGCGGACTAGGTCGATCAGATACGCAGTATTTT. Translation gives CSVRGLGRSDTQYF.